Listed below are T cell receptor beta chains from one sample, sequenced in a study of blood T cells in healthy people across ages. TCRdb fed the 5' RACE reads into MiXCR, producing one record per CDR3 protein. The profile shows 630,000 or so distinct CDR3 sequences, approximately 30% of them singletons. The sequenced sample consisted of blood. Receptors originate from a woman older than 75 in good health. Both conserved end residues are part of each CDR3. A D gene is named only where the DNA matches it firmly. Clone size, where shown, is once, few, many, or a class for clones that have expanded.

J gene: TRBJ2-1
clone size: .
CDR3 length: 13
V gene: TRBV10-3
D gene: .
CDR3 protein: CAISEFRINEQFF
CDR3 DNA: TGTGCCATCAGTGAGTTTCGGATCAATGAGCAGTTCTTC

J gene: TRBJ1-6
clone size: .
CDR3 length: 19
V gene: TRBV28
D gene: TRBD1
CDR3 protein: CASSSEDRARSSYNSPLHF
CDR3 DNA: TGTGCCAGCAGTTCCGAGGACAGGGCCAGGAGCTCCTATAATTCACCCCTCCACTTT

J gene: TRBJ1-6
clone size: few
CDR3 length: 15
V gene: TRBV10-3
D gene: .
CDR3 protein: CAIRKQDSYNSPLHF
CDR3 DNA: TGTGCCATCAGGAAACAGGACTCCTATAATTCACCCCTCCACTTT

J gene: TRBJ2-1
clone size: .
CDR3 length: 13
V gene: TRBV29-1
D gene: TRBD2
CDR3 protein: CSVPSGLVNEQFF
CDR3 DNA: TGCAGCGTCCCCAGCGGACTAGTCAATGAGCAGTTCTTC

J gene: TRBJ1-2
clone size: .
CDR3 length: 17
V gene: TRBV12-3/TRBV12-4
D gene: .
CDR3 protein: CASRQKSRGVHNYGYTF
CDR3 DNA: TGTGCCAGCAGACAAAAGTCGAGGGGCGTCCATAACTATGGCTACACCTTC

J gene: TRBJ2-5
clone size: few
CDR3 length: 13
V gene: TRBV20-1
D gene: .
CDR3 protein: CSARGGVLKTQYF
CDR3 DNA: TGCAGTGCTAGAGGCGGCGTTCTGAAGACCCAGTACTTC

J gene: TRBJ2-6
clone size: many
CDR3 length: 15
V gene: TRBV29-1
D gene: .
CDR3 protein: CSVEDPEGRANVLTF
CDR3 DNA: TGCAGCGTTGAAGATCCGGAGGGAAGGGCCAACGTCCTGACTTTC

J gene: TRBJ1-1
clone size: few
CDR3 length: 15
V gene: TRBV6-1
D gene: TRBD1
CDR3 protein: CASSEVTGLSTEAFF
CDR3 DNA: TGTGCCAGCAGTGAAGTGACAGGGTTGTCCACTGAAGCTTTCTTT

J gene: TRBJ1-2
clone size: many
CDR3 length: 16
V gene: TRBV30
D gene: TRBD1
CDR3 protein: CAWRRTRDREKYGYTF
CDR3 DNA: TGTGCCTGGAGACGGACCCGGGACAGGGAAAAGTATGGCTACACCTTC

J gene: TRBJ2-1
clone size: many
CDR3 length: 13
V gene: TRBV11-2
D gene: .
CDR3 protein: CASSPEGGLKQFF
CDR3 DNA: TGTGCCAGCAGCCCAGAGGGGGGATTGAAGCAGTTCTTC

J gene: TRBJ2-1
clone size: few
CDR3 length: 13
V gene: TRBV24-1
D gene: .
CDR3 protein: CATRAIFINEQFF
CDR3 DNA: TGTGCCACCAGGGCGATTTTCATAAATGAGCAGTTCTTC

J gene: TRBJ2-5
clone size: .
CDR3 length: 13
V gene: TRBV20-1
D gene: .
CDR3 protein: CSASGTVQETQYF
CDR3 DNA: TGCAGTGCTTCCGGGACGGTCCAAGAGACCCAGTACTTC

J gene: TRBJ2-7
clone size: many
CDR3 length: 14
V gene: TRBV20-1
D gene: .
CDR3 protein: CSARVEGGAYEQYF
CDR3 DNA: TGCAGTGCTAGAGTAGAGGGGGGAGCCTACGAGCAGTACTTC

J gene: TRBJ2-7
clone size: many
CDR3 length: 12
V gene: TRBV10-3
D gene: .
CDR3 protein: CAIGAASYEQYF
CDR3 DNA: TGTGCCATCGGGGCAGCCTCCTACGAGCAGTACTTC

J gene: TRBJ2-3
clone size: few
CDR3 length: 13
V gene: TRBV29-1
D gene: TRBD1
CDR3 protein: CSAGQGSTDTQYF
CDR3 DNA: TGCAGCGCTGGACAGGGCAGCACGGATACGCAGTATTTT

J gene: TRBJ2-7
clone size: many
CDR3 length: 15
V gene: TRBV7-2
D gene: TRBD1
CDR3 protein: CASSTPDRATYEQYF
CDR3 DNA: TGTGCCAGCAGCACCCCGGACAGGGCTACCTACGAGCAGTACTTC

J gene: TRBJ1-1
clone size: .
CDR3 length: 15
V gene: TRBV5-1
D gene: .
CDR3 protein: CASSPYGQPNTEAFF
CDR3 DNA: TGCGCCAGCAGCCCCTATGGACAGCCGAACACTGAAGCTTTCTTT

J gene: TRBJ2-1
clone size: many
CDR3 length: 15
V gene: TRBV20-1
D gene: TRBD2
CDR3 protein: CSAQPPRGGYNEQFF
CDR3 DNA: TGCAGTGCTCAGCCCCCGCGCGGGGGATACAATGAGCAGTTCTTC

J gene: TRBJ2-3
clone size: few
CDR3 length: 15
V gene: TRBV7-2
D gene: .
CDR3 protein: CASRVQGGSTDTQYF
CDR3 DNA: TGTGCCAGCAGAGTACAGGGTGGGAGCACAGATACGCAGTATTTT

J gene: TRBJ1-4
clone size: .
CDR3 length: 15
V gene: TRBV20-1
D gene: .
CDR3 protein: CSATDSGRVCEKLFF
CDR3 DNA: TGCAGTGCTACCGACTCAGGGAGAGTTTGTGAAAAACTGTTTTTT

J gene: TRBJ2-5
clone size: many
CDR3 length: 16
V gene: TRBV7-6
D gene: TRBD1
CDR3 protein: CASSLVAGGAGETQYF
CDR3 DNA: TGTGCCAGCAGCTTAGTAGCAGGGGGCGCGGGAGAGACCCAGTACTTC

J gene: TRBJ1-1
clone size: .
CDR3 length: 13
V gene: TRBV14
D gene: .
CDR3 protein: CASRYDRGTEAFF
CDR3 DNA: TGCGCCAGCAGGTATGATCGTGGGACTGAAGCTTTCTTT

J gene: TRBJ2-7
clone size: .
CDR3 length: 15
V gene: TRBV5-6
D gene: TRBD2
CDR3 protein: CASSLGLAGDPEQYF
CDR3 DNA: TGTGCCAGCAGCTTGGGACTAGCGGGAGATCCCGAGCAGTACTTC

J gene: TRBJ1-2
clone size: .
CDR3 length: 14
V gene: TRBV4-3
D gene: .
CDR3 protein: CASSLAAENYGYTF
CDR3 DNA: TGCGCCAGCAGTCTGGCAGCAGAAAACTATGGCTACACCTTC

J gene: TRBJ1-2
clone size: many
CDR3 length: 15
V gene: TRBV4-3
D gene: .
CDR3 protein: CASSQGVGGIYGYTF
CDR3 DNA: TGCGCCAGCAGCCAAGGGGTTGGTGGTATCTATGGCTACACCTTC

J gene: TRBJ2-7
clone size: many
CDR3 length: 14
V gene: TRBV7-6
D gene: .
CDR3 protein: CASSLGVSSYEQYF
CDR3 DNA: TGTGCCAGCAGCTTAGGGGTTTCTTCCTACGAGCAGTACTTC

J gene: TRBJ2-1
clone size: many
CDR3 length: 16
V gene: TRBV20-1
D gene: TRBD2
CDR3 protein: CSARDRVAGGLDEQFF
CDR3 DNA: TGCAGTGCTAGGGACCGCGTAGCGGGGGGGCTGGATGAGCAGTTCTTC

J gene: TRBJ1-6
clone size: .
CDR3 length: 14
V gene: TRBV20-1
D gene: .
CDR3 protein: CSAPITGSNSPLHF
CDR3 DNA: TGCAGTGCCCCCATCACAGGGTCTAATTCACCCCTCCACTTT

J gene: TRBJ1-1
clone size: once
CDR3 length: 15
V gene: TRBV7-3
D gene: .
CDR3 protein: CGSSLTGGGGTEAFF
CDR3 DNA: TGTGGCAGCAGCTTAACGGGGGGTGGGGGCACTGAAGCTTTCTTT

J gene: TRBJ1-5
clone size: .
CDR3 length: 15
V gene: TRBV11-2
D gene: .
CDR3 protein: CASSLEGGPRQPQHF
CDR3 DNA: TGTGCCAGCAGCTTAGAGGGGGGTCCGAGACAGCCCCAGCATTTT

J gene: TRBJ1-1
clone size: many
CDR3 length: 12
V gene: TRBV6-5
D gene: .
CDR3 protein: CATLGVSTEAFF
CDR3 DNA: TGTGCCACCCTGGGGGTGTCCACTGAAGCTTTCTTT

J gene: TRBJ2-7
clone size: .
CDR3 length: 14
V gene: TRBV7-9
D gene: TRBD1
CDR3 protein: CASSQGASSYEQYF
CDR3 DNA: TGTGCCAGCTCGCAGGGGGCCTCATCCTACGAGCAGTACTTC

J gene: TRBJ1-2
clone size: .
CDR3 length: 14
V gene: TRBV6-1
D gene: .
CDR3 protein: CASRFPGTRDGCTF
CDR3 DNA: TGTGCCAGCAGGTTCCCAGGTACACGGGATGGCTGCACCTTC

J gene: TRBJ1-1
clone size: few
CDR3 length: 14
V gene: TRBV5-1
D gene: .
CDR3 protein: CASMLAGLNTEAFF
CDR3 DNA: TGCGCCAGCATGTTAGCAGGCTTGAACACTGAAGCTTTCTTT

J gene: TRBJ2-3
clone size: .
CDR3 length: 15
V gene: TRBV5-1
D gene: TRBD1
CDR3 protein: CASSMHGQGADTQYF
CDR3 DNA: TGCGCCAGCAGCATGCATGGACAGGGCGCAGATACGCAGTATTTT

J gene: TRBJ2-1
clone size: once
CDR3 length: 15
V gene: TRBV20-1
D gene: TRBD2
CDR3 protein: CSAPPDGTSRNEQFF
CDR3 DNA: TGCAGTGCTCCTCCGGATGGGACTAGCCGGAATGAGCAGTTCTTC

J gene: TRBJ1-5
clone size: few
CDR3 length: 16
V gene: TRBV2
D gene: .
CDR3 protein: CASSEAFGTSNQPQHF
CDR3 DNA: TGTGCCAGCAGTGAAGCGTTTGGAACTAGCAATCAGCCCCAGCATTTT

J gene: TRBJ1-1
clone size: .
CDR3 length: 17
V gene: TRBV7-3
D gene: .
CDR3 protein: CASSLRIRGVESSEAFF
CDR3 DNA: TGTGCCAGCAGCTTAAGAATCAGGGGCGTTGAAAGTTCTGAAGCTTTCTTT

J gene: TRBJ2-3
clone size: .
CDR3 length: 16
V gene: TRBV7-2
D gene: TRBD1
CDR3 protein: CASSLTGTGNTDTQYF
CDR3 DNA: TGTGCCAGCAGCTTAACTGGGACAGGGAACACAGATACGCAGTATTTT

J gene: TRBJ1-6
clone size: .
CDR3 length: 13
V gene: TRBV30
D gene: .
CDR3 protein: CAWSSVGESPLHF
CDR3 DNA: TGTGCCTGGAGCTCGGTCGGGGAATCACCCCTCCACTTT

J gene: TRBJ2-7
clone size: many
CDR3 length: 13
V gene: TRBV7-9
D gene: .
CDR3 protein: CASSPSVSWEQYF
CDR3 DNA: TGTGCCAGCAGCCCGTCTGTTTCGTGGGAGCAGTACTTC

J gene: TRBJ1-2
clone size: .
CDR3 length: 13
V gene: TRBV14
D gene: .
CDR3 protein: CASSQEFVHGYTF
CDR3 DNA: TGTGCCAGCAGCCAAGAATTCGTACATGGCTACACCTTC

J gene: TRBJ2-6
clone size: many
CDR3 length: 15
V gene: TRBV30
D gene: .
CDR3 protein: CAWSSSLSGANVLTF
CDR3 DNA: TGTGCCTGGAGTTCTTCCCTCTCCGGGGCCAACGTCCTGACTTTC

J gene: TRBJ1-2
clone size: many
CDR3 length: 14
V gene: TRBV30
D gene: .
CDR3 protein: CAWSVRTADYGYTF
CDR3 DNA: TGTGCCTGGAGTGTACGGACAGCTGATTATGGCTACACCTTC

J gene: TRBJ1-1
clone size: .
CDR3 length: 16
V gene: TRBV6-1
D gene: TRBD1
CDR3 protein: CASSEWERTGDPEAFF
CDR3 DNA: TGTGCCAGCAGCGAGTGGGAAAGGACAGGGGACCCTGAAGCTTTCTTT

J gene: TRBJ1-1
clone size: .
CDR3 length: 13
V gene: TRBV9
D gene: .
CDR3 protein: CASSVEKQSEAFF
CDR3 DNA: TGTGCCAGCAGCGTAGAAAAACAGTCTGAAGCTTTCTTT

J gene: TRBJ2-7
clone size: few
CDR3 length: 15
V gene: TRBV30
D gene: TRBD2
CDR3 protein: CAWSLAGVHDNEQYF
CDR3 DNA: TGTGCCTGGAGTCTAGCGGGGGTTCATGACAATGAGCAGTACTTC

J gene: TRBJ2-5
clone size: once
CDR3 length: 12
V gene: TRBV10-3
D gene: .
CDR3 protein: CAISVEGETQYF
CDR3 DNA: TGTGCCATCAGCGTTGAGGGAGAGACCCAGTACTTC

J gene: TRBJ1-4
clone size: .
CDR3 length: 13
V gene: TRBV6-6
D gene: TRBD1
CDR3 protein: CASRGRGSEKLFF
CDR3 DNA: TGTGCCAGCAGAGGCAGGGGGTCTGAAAAACTGTTTTTT

J gene: TRBJ1-2
clone size: many
CDR3 length: 14
V gene: TRBV18
D gene: TRBD1
CDR3 protein: CASSPLDRGSGYTF
CDR3 DNA: TGTGCCAGCTCACCCCTCGACAGGGGAAGTGGCTACACCTTC

J gene: TRBJ2-3
clone size: .
CDR3 length: 12
V gene: TRBV5-4
D gene: .
CDR3 protein: CASSPRDHTQYF
CDR3 DNA: TGTGCCAGCAGCCCTAGGGACCATACGCAGTATTTT

J gene: TRBJ1-1
clone size: few
CDR3 length: 15
V gene: TRBV10-3
D gene: .
CDR3 protein: CAISETGRENTEAFF
CDR3 DNA: TGTGCCATCAGTGAAACCGGACGGGAGAACACTGAAGCTTTCTTT

J gene: TRBJ2-4
clone size: .
CDR3 length: 12
V gene: TRBV20-1
D gene: TRBD1
CDR3 protein: CSAKQGAREQYF
CDR3 DNA: TGCAGTGCTAAACAGGGGGCGCGGGAGCAGTACTTC

J gene: TRBJ1-2
clone size: few
CDR3 length: 14
V gene: TRBV14
D gene: .
CDR3 protein: CASSQGPGNYGYTF
CDR3 DNA: TGTGCCAGCAGCCAAGGGCCAGGGAACTATGGCTACACCTTC

J gene: TRBJ2-7
clone size: .
CDR3 length: 16
V gene: TRBV20-1
D gene: .
CDR3 protein: CSARDRNRARSYEQYF
CDR3 DNA: TGCAGTGCTAGAGACCGAAACAGGGCCCGCTCCTACGAGCAGTACTTC

J gene: TRBJ1-5
clone size: many
CDR3 length: 14
V gene: TRBV7-2
D gene: .
CDR3 protein: CASSLDGRIEPQHF
CDR3 DNA: TGTGCCAGCAGCTTAGATGGCAGGATCGAACCCCAGCATTTT

J gene: TRBJ2-2
clone size: few
CDR3 length: 15
V gene: TRBV20-1
D gene: .
CDR3 protein: CSARLQGINTGELFF
CDR3 DNA: TGCAGTGCTAGATTACAAGGAATTAACACCGGGGAGCTGTTTTTT

J gene: TRBJ2-5
clone size: many
CDR3 length: 16
V gene: TRBV3-1
D gene: .
CDR3 protein: CASSPNERAFGETQYF
CDR3 DNA: TGTGCCAGCAGCCCTAACGAAAGGGCCTTCGGGGAGACCCAGTACTTC